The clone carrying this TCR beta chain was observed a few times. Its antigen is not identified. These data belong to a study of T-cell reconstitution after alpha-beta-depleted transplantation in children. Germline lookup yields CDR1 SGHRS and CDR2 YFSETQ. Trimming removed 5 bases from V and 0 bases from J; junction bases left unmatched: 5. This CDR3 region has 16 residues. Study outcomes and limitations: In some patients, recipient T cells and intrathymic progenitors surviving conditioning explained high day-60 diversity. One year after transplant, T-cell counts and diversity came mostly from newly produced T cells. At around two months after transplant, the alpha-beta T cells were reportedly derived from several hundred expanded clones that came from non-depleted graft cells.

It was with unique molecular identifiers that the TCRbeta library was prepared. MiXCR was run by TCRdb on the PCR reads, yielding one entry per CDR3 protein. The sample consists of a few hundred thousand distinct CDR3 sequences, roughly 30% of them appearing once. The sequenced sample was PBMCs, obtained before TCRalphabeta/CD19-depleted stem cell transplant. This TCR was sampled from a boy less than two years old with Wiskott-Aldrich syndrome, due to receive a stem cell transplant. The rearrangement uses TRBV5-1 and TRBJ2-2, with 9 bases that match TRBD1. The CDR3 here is CASSWGQGPNTGELFF. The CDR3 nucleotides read TGCGCCAGCAGTTGGGGACAGGGCCCGAACACCGGGGAGCTGTTTTTT.